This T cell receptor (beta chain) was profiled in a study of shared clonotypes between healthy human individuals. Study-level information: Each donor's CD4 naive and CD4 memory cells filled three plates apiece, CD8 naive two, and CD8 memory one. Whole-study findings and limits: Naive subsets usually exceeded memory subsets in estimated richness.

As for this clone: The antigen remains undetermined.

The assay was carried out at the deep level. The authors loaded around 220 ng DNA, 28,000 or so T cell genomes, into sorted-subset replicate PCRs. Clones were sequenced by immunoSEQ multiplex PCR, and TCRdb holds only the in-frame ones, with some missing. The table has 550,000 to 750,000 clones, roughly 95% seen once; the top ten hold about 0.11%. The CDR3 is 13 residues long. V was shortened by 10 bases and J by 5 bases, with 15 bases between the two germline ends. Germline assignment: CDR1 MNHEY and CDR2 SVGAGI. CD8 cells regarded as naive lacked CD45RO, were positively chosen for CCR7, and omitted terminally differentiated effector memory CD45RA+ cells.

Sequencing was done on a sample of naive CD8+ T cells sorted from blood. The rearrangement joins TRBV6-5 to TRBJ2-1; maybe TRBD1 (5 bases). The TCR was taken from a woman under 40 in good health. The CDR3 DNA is TGTGCCACAAGACAGCCTCCAGACAATGAGCAGTTCTTC. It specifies CATRQPPDNEQFF.